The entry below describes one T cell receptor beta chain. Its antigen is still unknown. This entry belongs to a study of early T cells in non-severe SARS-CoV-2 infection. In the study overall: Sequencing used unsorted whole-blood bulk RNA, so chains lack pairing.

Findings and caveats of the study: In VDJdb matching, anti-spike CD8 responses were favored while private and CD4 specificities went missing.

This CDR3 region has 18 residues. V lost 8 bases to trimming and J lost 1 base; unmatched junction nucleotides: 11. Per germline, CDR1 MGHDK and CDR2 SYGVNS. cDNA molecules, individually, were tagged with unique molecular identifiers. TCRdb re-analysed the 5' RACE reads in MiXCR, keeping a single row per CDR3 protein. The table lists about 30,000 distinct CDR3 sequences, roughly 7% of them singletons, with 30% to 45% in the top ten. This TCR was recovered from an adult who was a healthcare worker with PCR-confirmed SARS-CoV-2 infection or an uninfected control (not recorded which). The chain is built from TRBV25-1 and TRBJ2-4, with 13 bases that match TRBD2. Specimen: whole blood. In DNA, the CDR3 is TGTGCCAGCGGTAGGACTAGCGGGAGCGCCGGGGCCAAAAACATTCAGTACTTC. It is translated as CASGRTSGSAGAKNIQYF. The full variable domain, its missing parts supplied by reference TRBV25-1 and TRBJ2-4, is EADIYQTPRYLVIGTGKKITLECSQTMGHDKMYWYQQDPGMELHLIHYSYGVNSTEKGDLSSESTVSRIRTEHFPLTLESARPSHTSQYLCASGRTSGSAGAKNIQYFGAGTRLSVL.